What follows are 30 T cell receptor beta chains derived from one specimen sequenced in a study of blood T cell repertoires in COVID-19. Data came from immunoSEQ multiplex PCR; TCRdb stores just in-frame clones and leaves some out. The repertoire consists of about 190,000 clones, with 85% to 90% occurring once and the leading ten covering approximately 0.62%. What was sequenced was peripheral blood. These receptors were taken from a man over 45 with acute or convalescent COVID-19.

The chain uses TRBV9 and TRBJ1-5, with D tentatively TRBD1 (6 bases). CDR1 and CDR2 (germline): SGDLS, YYNGEE. V was clipped by 0 bases and J by 6 bases, with 19 bases between them. CDR3 size: 17 residues. The CDR3 DNA is TGTGCCAGCAGCGTAGACCAAAAACCCTCGGACAGTCAGCCCCAGCATTTT. Protein sequence: CASSVDQKPSDSQPQHF.

This clone occurred a few times. V is TRBV27 and J is TRBJ1-5; 7 nucleotides align to TRBD1. The CDR3 spans 16 residues. CDR1 is MNHEY, CDR2 SMNVEV, per germline (reference sequence). With V trimmed by 3 bases and J by 3 bases, 8 bases remained unmatched. The CDR3 reads CASSFFPGGNNQPQHF. CDR3 nucleotides: TGTGCCAGCAGTTTCTTCCCAGGGGGTAACAATCAGCCCCAGCATTTT.

This clone occurred once. The chain joins TRBV28 to TRBJ2-1; 14 nucleotides match TRBD2. Germline V CDR1 and CDR2: MDHEN, SYDVKM. V trimming: 2 bases; J trimming: 3 bases; junction bases outside the gene matches: 3. The CDR3 has 17 amino acids. CDR3 sequence: CASSLRLAGGDYNEQFF. The CDR3 DNA reads TGTGCCAGCAGTTTAAGACTAGCGGGAGGGGACTACAATGAGCAGTTCTTC. Complete variable domain (other parts from reference TRBV28 and TRBJ2-1): DVKVTQSSRYLVKRTGEKVFLECVQDMDHENMFWYRQDPGLGLRLIYFSYDVKMKEKGDIPEGYSVSREKKERFSLILESASTNQTSMYLCASSLRLAGGDYNEQFFGPGTRLTVL.

The rearrangement links TRBV5-1 to TRBJ2-3; TRBD2 is a possible D gene (6 bases). This CDR3 spans 17 amino acids. Germline values: CDR1 SGHRS, CDR2 YFSETQ. Trimming took 0 bases from V and 4 from J, leaving 18 bases between them. CDR3 loop: CASSLGHRGGLADTQYF. The CDR3 nucleotides are TGCGCCAGCAGCTTGGGCCACAGAGGAGGGTTAGCAGATACGCAGTATTTT.

The chain employs TRBV4-1 and TRBJ2-2; D might be TRBD2 (6 bases). This CDR3 region has 14 residues. Germline V gene data show CDR1 as MGHRA and CDR2 as YSYEKL. V gave up 6 bases and J gave up 6 bases, with 14 bases separating them. CDR3 nucleotides: TGCGCCAGCAGTCGGGGCGGGGCCGCCGGGGAGCTGTTTTTT. It specifies CASSRGGAAGELFF.

Only one count was recorded for this clone. The chain links TRBV28 to TRBJ2-2; 8 bases are shared with TRBD1. Germline V gives CDR1 MDHEN, CDR2 SYDVKM. This CDR3 is 15 amino acids long. With 7 bases clipped from V and 4 bases from J, the junction kept 8 bases outside the gene matches. The DNA for the CDR3 is TGTGCCAGCACCGTCGAGGGACAGGTCACCGGGGAGCTGTTTTTT. Translation gives CASTVEGQVTGELFF.

The CDR3 nucleotides read TGTGCCAGCAGTTATCTCGGCAGGGGGGTGAACACTGAAGCTTTCTTT. Its translation: CASSYLGRGVNTEAFF. This sequence joins TRBV6-5 and TRBJ1-1; 7 bases align to TRBD1. The CDR3 has 16 amino acids. The ends lost 3 bases at V and 0 bases at J; junction bases unmatched: 7. Germline V gene lookup returns CDR1 MNHEY and CDR2 SVGAGI.

This chain connects TRBV5-4 to TRBJ1-6; TRBD1 matches at 7 bases. Germline V gene lookup returns CDR1 SGHNT and CDR2 YYREEE (reference sequence). The CDR3 covers 15 residues. Trimming took 5 bases from V and 8 from J; bases not matched to a gene: 10. The CDR3 DNA follows: TGTGCCAGCAGTAGGAAGGGGGACAGAGATTCACCCCTCCACTTT. Translated, it gives CASSRKGDRDSPLHF.

The chain uses TRBV7-2 and TRBJ2-1, with 11 bases fitting TRBD2. This CDR3 spans 15 amino acids. The J segment lost 1 base and the V segment lost 4 bases, leaving 0 bases of the junction unmatched. Germline CDR1 reads SGHTA; CDR2 reads FQGNSA. CDR3 region: CASSWTSGSYNEQFF. The DNA for the CDR3 is TGTGCCAGCAGCTGGACTAGCGGGTCCTACAATGAGCAGTTCTTC. Based on the CDR3 plus reference TRBV7-2 and TRBJ2-1, the full variable domain is GAGVSQSPSNKVTEKGKDVELRCDPISGHTALYWYRQSLGQGLEFLIYFQGNSAPDKSGLPSDRFSAERTGGSVSTLTIQRTQQEDSAVYLCASSWTSGSYNEQFFGPGTRLTVL.

The chain links TRBV30 to TRBJ1-4; unclear D gene. The CDR3 length is 19 residues. Trimming took off 3 bases at V and 4 bases at J, with 27 bases between the two ends. From germline, CDR1 is GTSNPN and CDR2 SVGIG (reference sequence). CDR3 nucleotide sequence: TGTGCCTGGAGCTATCGGGAAGGCCTTTGGCACAATAATAATGAAAAACTGTTTTTT. Amino acid sequence: CAWSYREGLWHNNNEKLFF.

The chain joins TRBV9 to TRBJ2-3, with 8 bases identical to TRBD1. The J segment lost 5 bases and the V segment lost 8 bases, leaving 7 bases of the junction unmatched. CDR3 length equals 13 residues. Germline CDR1 is SGDLS and CDR2 is YYNGEE. The CDR3 loop is CASSGTGKDTQYF. DNA of the CDR3: TGTGCCAGTTCCGGGACAGGAAAAGATACGCAGTATTTT.

In its sample, this clone was seen once. The rearrangement links TRBV20-1 to TRBJ1-6; D is undetermined. The CDR3 is 16 amino acids. Deletions cut 3 bases from V and 5 bases from J, with 17 bases between. Germline lookup yields CDR1 DFQATT and CDR2 SNEGSKA (reference sequence). The CDR3 coding sequence is TGCAGTGCTAGTGGTTCAGGAACCTGGGATAATTCACCCCTCCACTTT. Encoded protein: CSASGSGTWDNSPLHF.

The chain couples TRBV24-1 to TRBJ1-2, with D uncertain. Germline CDR1 KGHDR, CDR2 SFDVKD. There are 14 residues in the CDR3. Trimming shortened V by 0 bases and J by 3 bases, and 7 bases separated the two germline ends. CDR3: CATSDLRSDYGYTF. CDR3 coding DNA: TGTGCCACCAGTGATTTGAGGAGTGACTATGGCTACACCTTC.

Remarks on this clone: This CDR3 is also generated by other DNA sequences in the sample. The gene calls are TRBV18 and TRBJ2-2, with 7 bases aligning to TRBD2. V shed 0 bases, J shed 3 bases, and the junction held 4 bases outside the gene matches. The germline gives CDR1 KGHSH, CDR2 LQKENI. The CDR3 is 16 residues long. CDR3 nucleotides: TGTGCCAGCTCACCACCGGGAGGGCGGGACACCGGGGAGCTGTTTTTT. It encodes CASSPPGGRDTGELFF.

The chain joins TRBV5-4 to TRBJ2-3; 14 bases fit TRBD2. Germline-derived CDR1 and CDR2 are SGHNT and YYREEE (reference sequence). After removal of 4 bases from V and 1 base from J, the junction contained 8 bases not matched to a gene. CDR3 length: 18 amino acids. DNA of the CDR3: TGTGCCAGCAGCCTGGGGGGACTAGCGGGAGAGGGCACAGATACGCAGTATTTT. Protein: CASSLGGLAGEGTDTQYF.

The CDR3: CASGLSSGGFVEQFF. Written as DNA, the CDR3 is TGTGCTAGTGGTTTGTCTAGCGGGGGGTTCGTTGAGCAGTTCTTC. The chain joins TRBV12-5 to TRBJ2-1, with 11 bases aligning to TRBD2. Germline V gives CDR1 LGHNT, CDR2 FRNRAP. There are 15 residues in the CDR3. The ends lost 2 bases at V and 9 bases at J; junction bases unmatched: 6.

Here the CDR3 reads CASRPTGVETQYF. In DNA, the CDR3 is TGTGCCAGCAGACCGACAGGGGTGGAGACCCAGTACTTC. The gene calls are TRBV6-6 and TRBJ2-5; 8 bases fit TRBD1. Germline V gene sequence: CDR1 MNHNY, CDR2 SVGAGI (reference sequence). V lost 6 bases to trimming and J lost 5 bases; unmatched junction nucleotides: 5. CDR3 length: 13 amino acids.

The genes are TRBV6-2 or TRBV6-3 and TRBJ1-5, with no clear D. The germline CDR1 and CDR2 sequences are MNHEY and SVGEGT. CDR3 size: 13 residues. V lost 5 bases to trimming and J lost 7 bases, with 12 bases between them. In DNA form, the CDR3 reads TGTGCCAGCAGTCTCCCATCGAGCCAGCCCCAGCATTTT. Translated, it gives CASSLPSSQPQHF.

The rearrangement uses TRBV27 and TRBJ2-1, with TRBD2 as a possible D gene (6 bases). V lost 3 bases and J 8 bases, leaving 14 bases between the germline ends. The germline V gene has CDR1 MNHEY and CDR2 SMNVEV (reference sequence). The CDR3 totals 14 residues. The CDR3 region is CASSFKRLGYEQFF. For the CDR3, the DNA is TGTGCCAGCAGTTTTAAAAGACTAGGTTATGAGCAGTTCTTC.

This chain joins TRBV7-9 and TRBJ2-5, with D uncertain. From germline, CDR1 is SEHNR and CDR2 FQNEAQ (reference sequence). The CDR3 is made up of 14 amino acids. V shed 5 bases and J shed 5 bases, with 15 bases lying between them. The CDR3 coding sequence is TGTGCCAGCAGCCCCTATGAGAGTGTGGAGACCCAGTACTTC. Translating it yields CASSPYESVETQYF. Together with reference TRBV7-9 and TRBJ2-5, the CDR3 gives the full variable domain: DTGVSQNPRHKITKRGQNVTFRCDPISEHNRLYWYRQTLGQGPEFLTYFQNEAQLEKSRLLSDRFSAERPKGSFSTLEIQRTEQGDSAMYLCASSPYESVETQYFGPGTRLLVL.

The chain couples TRBV20-1 to TRBJ2-1, with 11 bases that match TRBD2. With V trimmed by 3 bases and J by 1 base, 8 bases remained unmatched. The CDR3 runs to 17 residues. Looked up from germline, CDR1 is DFQATT and CDR2 is SNEGSKA (reference sequence). The CDR3 DNA sequence: TGCAGTGCTAGTAGTTGGCTAGCGGGAGGTTCCTACAATGAGCAGTTCTTC. Amino acid sequence: CSASSWLAGGSYNEQFF.

The V and J genes are TRBV7-2 and TRBJ1-5; D is uncertain. Trimming cost V 5 bases and J 4 bases, with 12 bases left between them. The germline gives CDR1 SGHTA, CDR2 FQGNSA. The CDR3 totals 14 residues. The CDR3 region is CASSPAYGNQPQHF. CDR3 in DNA: TGTGCCAGCAGCCCAGCGTACGGGAATCAGCCCCAGCATTTT.

The chain links TRBV6-1 to TRBJ1-5, with 7 positions matching TRBD1. The CDR3 loop spans 16 amino acids. V lost 4 bases, J lost 4 bases, and 10 bases stayed unmatched. Germline-derived CDR1 and CDR2 are MNHNS and SASEGT. CDR3 loop: CASSGRGGPPNQPQHF. DNA of the CDR3: TGTGCCAGCAGTGGGAGAGGGGGCCCGCCTAATCAGCCCCAGCATTTT.

This chain links TRBV29-1 with TRBJ2-5, with D perhaps TRBD1 (7 bases). The CDR3 loop spans 15 amino acids. The V gene lost 1 base and the J gene lost 4 bases, with 16 bases spanning the gap. The germline V gene has CDR1 SQVTM and CDR2 ANQGSEA. CDR3: CSVEVSRGAGETQYF. As DNA, the CDR3 is TGCAGCGTTGAAGTGTCCAGGGGGGCTGGAGAGACCCAGTACTTC.

The J gene is TRBJ2-7, the V gene TRBV27; 14 nucleotides agree with TRBD2. CDR3 length: 15 amino acids. Germline loops: CDR1 MNHEY, CDR2 SMNVEV (reference sequence). With 4 bases clipped from V and 3 bases from J, the junction kept 2 bases outside the gene matches. The CDR3 is CASSSGTSGSYEQYF. The CDR3 DNA sequence: TGTGCCAGCAGTTCGGGGACTAGCGGGAGCTACGAGCAGTACTTC.

Worth noting for this clone: Within the sample, other DNA sequences also encode this same CDR3. This sequence joins TRBV3-1 (or the pseudogene TRBV3-2) and TRBJ2-5, with 7 positions matching TRBD2. V was clipped by 4 bases and J by 1 base; unmatched bases: 3. Germline CDR1 reads LGHDT; CDR2 reads YNNKEL (reference sequence). The CDR3 runs 14 residues. DNA of the CDR3: TGTGCCAGCAGCCTCGGACTAGTCCAAGAGACCCAGTACTTC. This encodes CASSLGLVQETQYF.

The V gene is TRBV5-1, the J gene TRBJ2-1, with 13 bases aligning to TRBD2. The germline V gene has CDR1 SGHRS and CDR2 YFSETQ. V dropped 6 bases and J dropped 7; count of bases not matched to a gene: 16. This CDR3 is 18 amino acids long. The CDR3 DNA sequence: TGCGCCAGCAATAAACGGGTGGGGACTAGCGGGGCCCGGAATGAGCAGTTCTTC. Translation: CASNKRVGTSGARNEQFF.

The chain employs TRBV4-2 and TRBJ2-2, with D possibly matching TRBD2 (6 bases). V was pared by 1 base and J by 0 bases, with 12 bases between. CDR1 is LGHNA, CDR2 YNFKEQ, per germline. This CDR3 has 17 residues. The CDR3 sequence: CASSQAPLATNTGELFF. CDR3 in DNA: TGTGCCAGCAGCCAAGCCCCGCTAGCGACGAACACCGGGGAGCTGTTTTTT.

V and J are TRBV28 and TRBJ2-3; TRBD2 matches 12 bases. The CDR3 length is 15 residues. With 3 bases clipped from V and 7 bases from J, the junction kept 5 bases outside the gene matches. Germline-derived CDR1 and CDR2 are MDHEN and SYDVKM. The DNA of the CDR3 is TGTGCCAGCAGTTTCCTAGCGGGAGGGCCATATACGCAGTATTTT. Translating gives CASSFLAGGPYTQYF.

This clone came up a few times. This chain joins TRBV9 and TRBJ2-1; weak D call: TRBD2 (6 bases). The CDR3 is 13 residues long. Trimming took off 4 bases at V and 4 bases at J, with 9 bases between the two ends. Germline CDR1 and CDR2: SGDLS and YYNGEE. In DNA form, the CDR3 reads TGTGCCAGCAGCTCGGACTATTACAATGAGCAGTTCTTC. The encoded protein is CASSSDYYNEQFF. Supplemented by reference TRBV9 and TRBJ2-1, the full variable domain reads DSGVTQTPKHLITATGQRVTLRCSPRSGDLSVYWYQQSLDQGLQFLIQYYNGEERAKGNILERFSAQQFPDLHSELNLSSLELGDSALYFCASSSDYYNEQFFGPGTRLTVL.